Listed below are T cell receptor beta chains from one sample, sequenced in a study of shared clonotypes between healthy human individuals. Using immunoSEQ multiplex PCR, the repertoire was profiled, and TCRdb retains in-frame clones only, with some absent. The table includes about 2.3 million clones, under 95% detected once. Specimen: naive CD4+ T cells from PBMCs. These receptors originate from a man younger than 30 in good health. Some clones in this sample may be carry-over from other donors' samples. The CDR3 runs from the conserved cysteine through the conserved F or W. The order of the fields is CDR3 protein, CDR3 DNA, clone size, D gene, V gene, J gene. D genes are given only for firm matches. Expanded clones get a size class; other rows say once, few or many, or leave the size out.

CDR3 protein: CASSQATSTQETQYF; CDR3 DNA: TGTGCCAGCAGTCAAGCGACTAGCACCCAAGAGACCCAGTACTTC; clone size: -; D gene: TRBD2; V gene: TRBV28; J gene: TRBJ2-5
CDR3 protein: CASSAGQGRYEQYF; CDR3 DNA: TGTGCCAGCAGCGCGGGACAGGGGCGGTACGAGCAGTACTTC; clone size: -; D gene: TRBD1; V gene: TRBV9; J gene: TRBJ2-7
CDR3 protein: CASSSTGDYGYTF; CDR3 DNA: TGTGCCAGCAGCTCGACAGGGGACTATGGCTACACCTTC; clone size: -; D gene: TRBD1; V gene: TRBV7-9; J gene: TRBJ1-2
CDR3 protein: CASSKIEEGIPSYEQYF; CDR3 DNA: TGTGCCAGCAGCAAAATCGAAGAGGGGATTCCCTCCTACGAGCAGTACTTC; clone size: -; D gene: -; V gene: TRBV21-1; J gene: TRBJ2-7
CDR3 protein: CASRTTGTGIYEQYF; CDR3 DNA: TGTGCCAGCAGAACCACCGGGACAGGGATCTACGAGCAGTACTTC; clone size: -; D gene: TRBD1; V gene: TRBV28; J gene: TRBJ2-7
CDR3 protein: CASHGHYYEQYF; CDR3 DNA: TGTGCCAGCCATGGCCATTACTACGAGCAGTACTTC; clone size: -; D gene: -; V gene: TRBV27; J gene: TRBJ2-7
CDR3 protein: CASSQPARGRYQETQYF; CDR3 DNA: TGCGCCAGCAGCCAACCAGCGCGGGGCCGGTACCAAGAGACCCAGTACTTC; clone size: -; D gene: -; V gene: TRBV4-1; J gene: TRBJ2-5
CDR3 protein: CASSTTRGRGMETQYF; CDR3 DNA: TGTGCCAGCAGTACCACACGCGGGAGGGGGATGGAGACCCAGTACTTC; clone size: -; D gene: TRBD2; V gene: TRBV7-9; J gene: TRBJ2-5
CDR3 protein: CASRQTGRAYGYTF; CDR3 DNA: TGTGCCAGCAGGCAGACAGGGAGAGCCTATGGCTACACCTTC; clone size: -; D gene: TRBD1; V gene: TRBV7-8; J gene: TRBJ1-2
CDR3 protein: CASSPTSGRPLEQYF; CDR3 DNA: TGTGCCAGCAGCCCGACTAGCGGGAGGCCCCTCGAGCAGTACTTC; clone size: -; D gene: TRBD2; V gene: TRBV5-4; J gene: TRBJ2-7
CDR3 protein: CASSQVAIETQYF; CDR3 DNA: TGCGCCAGCAGCCAAGTAGCCATTGAGACCCAGTACTTC; clone size: -; D gene: -; V gene: TRBV4-1; J gene: TRBJ2-5
CDR3 protein: CAWSLTGEAFF; CDR3 DNA: TGTGCCTGGAGTTTGACAGGTGAAGCTTTCTTT; clone size: -; D gene: -; V gene: TRBV30; J gene: TRBJ1-1
CDR3 protein: CASSLGPAGVGDEQFF; CDR3 DNA: TGCGCCAGCAGCTTGGGTCCAGCGGGAGTCGGCGATGAGCAGTTCTTC; clone size: -; D gene: TRBD2; V gene: TRBV5-1; J gene: TRBJ2-1
CDR3 protein: CASSVGTPAPYEQYF; CDR3 DNA: TGCGCCAGCAGCGTGGGGACCCCCGCGCCCTACGAGCAGTACTTC; clone size: -; D gene: -; V gene: TRBV5-1; J gene: TRBJ2-7
CDR3 protein: CASSYLGGYEQYF; CDR3 DNA: TGTGCCAGCAGTTACTTGGGTGGGTACGAGCAGTACTTC; clone size: -; D gene: -; V gene: TRBV6-5; J gene: TRBJ2-7
CDR3 protein: CASSFQWGQETQYF; CDR3 DNA: TGCGCCAGCAGTTTTCAGTGGGGCCAAGAGACCCAGTACTTC; clone size: -; D gene: -; V gene: TRBV5-1; J gene: TRBJ2-5
CDR3 protein: CASSRTGTANTEAFF; CDR3 DNA: TGTGCCAGCAGTCGCACCGGGACGGCGAACACTGAAGCTTTCTTT; clone size: few; D gene: -; V gene: TRBV5-4; J gene: TRBJ1-1
CDR3 protein: CSVRGGSTSTDTQYF; CDR3 DNA: TGCAGCGTGAGGGGCGGTTCGACTAGCACAGATACGCAGTATTTT; clone size: -; D gene: -; V gene: TRBV29-1; J gene: TRBJ2-3
CDR3 protein: CASSLAPTGAEAFF; CDR3 DNA: TGCGCCAGCAGCTTGGCCCCGACAGGGGCTGAAGCTTTCTTT; clone size: once; D gene: TRBD1; V gene: TRBV5-1; J gene: TRBJ1-1
CDR3 protein: CASSEGGARSYEQYF; CDR3 DNA: TGTGCCAGCAGTGAGGGGGGAGCGAGGTCCTACGAGCAGTACTTC; clone size: -; D gene: -; V gene: TRBV6-1; J gene: TRBJ2-7
CDR3 protein: CASTDTSYGYTF; CDR3 DNA: TGTGCCAGCACGGATACCTCCTATGGCTACACCTTC; clone size: -; D gene: -; V gene: TRBV6-5; J gene: TRBJ1-2
CDR3 protein: CASSRTDLNTEAFF; CDR3 DNA: TGCGCCAGCAGCCGGACAGATTTGAACACTGAAGCTTTCTTT; clone size: -; D gene: -; V gene: TRBV4-3; J gene: TRBJ1-1
CDR3 protein: CAYTPGLAGGEDTQYF; CDR3 DNA: TGTGCGTACACTCCGGGACTAGCGGGAGGGGAAGATACGCAGTATTTT; clone size: -; D gene: TRBD2; V gene: TRBV7-9; J gene: TRBJ2-3
CDR3 protein: CASSLARPNQPQHF; CDR3 DNA: TGTGCCAGCAGCTTAGCCCGACCCAATCAGCCCCAGCATTTT; clone size: -; D gene: -; V gene: TRBV11-2; J gene: TRBJ1-5
CDR3 protein: CASSLLGETQYF; CDR3 DNA: TGTGCCAGCAGTCTCCTTGGGGAGACCCAGTACTTC; clone size: -; D gene: -; V gene: TRBV2; J gene: TRBJ2-5
CDR3 protein: CASSQDNRGYNEKLFF; CDR3 DNA: TGCGCCAGCAGCCAAGATAATAGGGGCTATAATGAAAAACTGTTTTTT; clone size: -; D gene: -; V gene: TRBV4-3; J gene: TRBJ1-4
CDR3 protein: CASSPKGSYNEQFF; CDR3 DNA: TGTGCCAGCAGTCCTAAGGGCTCCTACAATGAGCAGTTCTTC; clone size: -; D gene: -; V gene: TRBV28; J gene: TRBJ2-1
CDR3 protein: CASSSGGTDIYEQYF; CDR3 DNA: TGCGCCAGCAGCTCTGGGGGGACGGATATTTACGAGCAGTACTTC; clone size: -; D gene: -; V gene: TRBV5-1; J gene: TRBJ2-7
CDR3 protein: CASSDPYNEQFF; CDR3 DNA: TGCGCCAGCAGTGACCCCTACAATGAGCAGTTCTTC; clone size: -; D gene: -; V gene: TRBV10-1; J gene: TRBJ2-1
CDR3 protein: CASSYPPAKNIQYF; CDR3 DNA: TGTGCCAGCAGTTACCCCCCAGCCAAAAACATTCAGTACTTC; clone size: -; D gene: -; V gene: TRBV6-5; J gene: TRBJ2-4
CDR3 protein: CASSPDPKPYEQYF; CDR3 DNA: TGTGCCAGCAGCCCTGACCCAAAGCCCTACGAGCAGTACTTC; clone size: -; D gene: -; V gene: TRBV7-9; J gene: TRBJ2-7
CDR3 protein: CASSFSRDEQFF; CDR3 DNA: TGCGCCAGCAGCTTTTCTAGGGATGAGCAGTTCTTC; clone size: -; D gene: -; V gene: TRBV5-1; J gene: TRBJ2-1
CDR3 protein: CASRDSSSYGYTF; CDR3 DNA: TGTGCATCCCGGGACAGCAGTTCCTATGGCTACACCTTC; clone size: -; D gene: TRBD1; V gene: TRBV19; J gene: TRBJ1-2
CDR3 protein: CATSRDGGRTGELFF; CDR3 DNA: TGTGCCACCAGCAGAGATGGTGGTCGGACCGGGGAGCTGTTTTTT; clone size: -; D gene: -; V gene: TRBV15; J gene: TRBJ2-2
CDR3 protein: CAWRGSGNEQFF; CDR3 DNA: TGTGCCTGGAGAGGTAGCGGCAATGAGCAGTTCTTC; clone size: -; D gene: -; V gene: TRBV30; J gene: TRBJ2-1
CDR3 protein: CSALQDEQFF; CDR3 DNA: TGCAGTGCTTTGCAGGATGAGCAGTTCTTC; clone size: -; D gene: -; V gene: TRBV20-1; J gene: TRBJ2-1
CDR3 protein: CASSPLRGYEQYF; CDR3 DNA: TGTGCCAGCAGCCCACTTAGGGGCTACGAGCAGTACTTC; clone size: -; D gene: -; V gene: TRBV5-4; J gene: TRBJ2-7
CDR3 protein: CASRPSRTSGNTIYF; CDR3 DNA: TGTGCCAGCCGTCCCAGCAGGACCTCTGGAAACACCATATATTTT; clone size: once; D gene: -; V gene: TRBV2; J gene: TRBJ1-3
CDR3 protein: CASSPQNTEAFF; CDR3 DNA: TGTGCCAGCAGTCCACAGAACACTGAAGCTTTCTTT; clone size: -; D gene: -; V gene: TRBV2; J gene: TRBJ1-1
CDR3 protein: CASSGTGVKLFF; CDR3 DNA: TGTGCCAGTAGTGGCACAGGGGTCAAACTGTTTTTT; clone size: -; D gene: TRBD1; V gene: TRBV19; J gene: TRBJ1-4
CDR3 protein: CAISTQAGYEQYF; CDR3 DNA: TGTGCCATCAGTACCCAGGCAGGGTACGAGCAGTACTTC; clone size: once; D gene: -; V gene: TRBV10-3; J gene: TRBJ2-7
CDR3 protein: CASSLSRGQETQYF; CDR3 DNA: TGTGCCAGCAGTTTATCCAGGGGTCAAGAGACCCAGTACTTC; clone size: once; D gene: -; V gene: TRBV28; J gene: TRBJ2-5
CDR3 protein: CASSFRVGAEGSYEQYF; CDR3 DNA: TGTGCCAGCAGCTTCCGGGTGGGAGCGGAAGGCTCCTACGAGCAGTACTTC; clone size: -; D gene: -; V gene: TRBV7-9; J gene: TRBJ2-7
CDR3 protein: CASSPPNAGMNTEAFF; CDR3 DNA: TGTGCCAGCTCACCCCCGAACGCGGGAATGAACACTGAAGCTTTCTTT; clone size: -; D gene: -; V gene: TRBV18; J gene: TRBJ1-1
CDR3 protein: CASSLGLAGEPEQYF; CDR3 DNA: TGTGCCAGCTCACTTGGACTAGCGGGAGAACCTGAGCAGTACTTC; clone size: -; D gene: TRBD2; V gene: TRBV18; J gene: TRBJ2-7
CDR3 protein: CASSTGGIYNEQFF; CDR3 DNA: TGTGCCAGCAGCACAGGGGGCATCTACAATGAGCAGTTCTTC; clone size: -; D gene: TRBD1; V gene: TRBV6-1; J gene: TRBJ2-1
CDR3 protein: CASSLPSGPSEQYF; CDR3 DNA: TGTGCCAGCAGCTTGCCTAGCGGGCCTTCCGAGCAGTACTTC; clone size: -; D gene: TRBD2; V gene: TRBV5-4; J gene: TRBJ2-7
CDR3 protein: CASSQAGQGTYNEQFF; CDR3 DNA: TGCGCCAGCAGCCAGGCCGGACAGGGGACTTACAATGAGCAGTTCTTC; clone size: -; D gene: TRBD1; V gene: TRBV5-1; J gene: TRBJ2-1
CDR3 protein: CAISGGPSTDTQYF; CDR3 DNA: TGTGCCATCAGTGGCGGACCCAGCACAGATACGCAGTATTTT; clone size: -; D gene: -; V gene: TRBV10-3; J gene: TRBJ2-3